This T cell receptor beta chain was found in a study of identical twins. Notes on the study in general: Within cord blood, abundant beta clonotypes carried fewer insertions, but memory repertoires showed no such trend.

Each CDR3 protein gets one entry after TCRdb re-called the 5' RACE reads with MiXCR. The sample consists of approximately 210,000 distinct CDR3 sequences, roughly 10% of them appearing once. Worth noting for this clonotype: Its specificity is unknown.

This TCR was recovered from a woman between 18 and 29 years old in good health. Sequencing used memory (CD45RO+) T cells sorted from blood.

In nucleotides, the CDR3 is TGTGCCAGCAGCAACCAACGACAGGGCCGGGGTAGGGAGACCCAGTACTTC. Residues: CASSNQRQGRGRETQYF. The chain combines TRBV6-1 with TRBJ2-5, with 7 bases fitting TRBD1. Losses at the gene ends were 6 bases for V and 5 bases for J; bases not matched to a gene: 18. This CDR3 is 17 amino acids long. Per the germline V gene, CDR1 is MNHNS and CDR2 is SASEGT.